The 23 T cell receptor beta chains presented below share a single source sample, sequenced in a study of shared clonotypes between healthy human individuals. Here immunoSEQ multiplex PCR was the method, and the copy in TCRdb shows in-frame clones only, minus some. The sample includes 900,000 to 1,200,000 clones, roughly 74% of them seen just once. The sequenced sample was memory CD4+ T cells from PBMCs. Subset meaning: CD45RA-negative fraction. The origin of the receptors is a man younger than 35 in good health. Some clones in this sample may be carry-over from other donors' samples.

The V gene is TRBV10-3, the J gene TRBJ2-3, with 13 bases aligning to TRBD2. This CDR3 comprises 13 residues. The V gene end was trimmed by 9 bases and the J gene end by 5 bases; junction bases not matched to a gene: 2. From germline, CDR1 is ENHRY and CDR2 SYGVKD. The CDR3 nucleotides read TGTGCCATTACTAGCGGGAGGGAAGATACGCAGTATTTT. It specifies CAITSGREDTQYF.

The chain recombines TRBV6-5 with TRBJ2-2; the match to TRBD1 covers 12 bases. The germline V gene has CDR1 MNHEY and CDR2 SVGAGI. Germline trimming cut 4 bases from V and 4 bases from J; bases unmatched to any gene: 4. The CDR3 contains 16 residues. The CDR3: CASSSGTGGFTGELFF. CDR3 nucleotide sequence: TGTGCCAGCAGTTCCGGGACAGGGGGCTTCACCGGGGAGCTGTTTTTT.

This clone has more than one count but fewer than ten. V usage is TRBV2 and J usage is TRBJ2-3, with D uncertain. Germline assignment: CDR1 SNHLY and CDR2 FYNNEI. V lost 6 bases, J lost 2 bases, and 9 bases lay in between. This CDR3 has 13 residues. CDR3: CASRWATTDTQYF. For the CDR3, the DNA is TGTGCCAGCAGATGGGCTACCACAGATACGCAGTATTTT.

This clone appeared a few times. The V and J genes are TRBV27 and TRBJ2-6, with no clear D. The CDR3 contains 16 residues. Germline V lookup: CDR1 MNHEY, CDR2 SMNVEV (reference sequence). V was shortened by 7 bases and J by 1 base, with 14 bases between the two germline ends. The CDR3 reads CASTRAPSSGANVLTF. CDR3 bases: TGTGCCAGCACACGGGCTCCCTCGTCTGGGGCCAACGTCCTGACTTTC.

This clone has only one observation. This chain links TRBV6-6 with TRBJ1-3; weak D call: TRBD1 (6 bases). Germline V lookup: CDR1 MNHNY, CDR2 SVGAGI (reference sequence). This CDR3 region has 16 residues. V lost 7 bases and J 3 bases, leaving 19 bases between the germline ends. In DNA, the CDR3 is TGTGCCAGCAAGGGGGGAGGCCATAAAAGTGGAAACACCATATATTTT. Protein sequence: CASKGGGHKSGNTIYF.

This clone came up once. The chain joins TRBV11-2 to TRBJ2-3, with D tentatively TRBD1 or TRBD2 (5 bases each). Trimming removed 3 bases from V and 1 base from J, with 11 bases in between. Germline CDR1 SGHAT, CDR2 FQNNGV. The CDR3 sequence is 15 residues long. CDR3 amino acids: CASSLDQGRTDTQYF. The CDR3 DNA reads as TGTGCCAGCAGCTTGGATCAGGGACGCACAGATACGCAGTATTTT.

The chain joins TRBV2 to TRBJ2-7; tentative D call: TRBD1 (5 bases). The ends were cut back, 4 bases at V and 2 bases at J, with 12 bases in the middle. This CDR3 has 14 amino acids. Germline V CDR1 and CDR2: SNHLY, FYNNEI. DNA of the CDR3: TGTGCCAGCAGTGTGACAGCCCTACCCTACGAGCAGTACTTC. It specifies CASSVTALPYEQYF.

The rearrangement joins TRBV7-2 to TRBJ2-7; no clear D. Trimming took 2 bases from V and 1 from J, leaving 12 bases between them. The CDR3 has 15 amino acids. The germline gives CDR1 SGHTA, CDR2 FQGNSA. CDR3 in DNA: TGTGCCAGCAGCTTAACGTCGCAGACATCCTACGAGCAGTACTTC. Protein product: CASSLTSQTSYEQYF.

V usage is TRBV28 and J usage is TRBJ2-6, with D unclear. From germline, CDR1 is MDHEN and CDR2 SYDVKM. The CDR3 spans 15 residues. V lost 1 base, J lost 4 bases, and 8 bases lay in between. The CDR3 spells CASSLLGNGANVLTF. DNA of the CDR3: TGTGCCAGCAGTTTATTGGGGAACGGGGCCAACGTCCTGACTTTC.

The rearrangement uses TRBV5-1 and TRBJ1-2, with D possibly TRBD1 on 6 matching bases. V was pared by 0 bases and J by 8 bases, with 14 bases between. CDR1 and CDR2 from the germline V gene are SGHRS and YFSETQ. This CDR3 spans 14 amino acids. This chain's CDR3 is CASSLDPETGGYTF. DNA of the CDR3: TGCGCCAGCAGCTTGGACCCTGAAACAGGGGGCTACACCTTC.

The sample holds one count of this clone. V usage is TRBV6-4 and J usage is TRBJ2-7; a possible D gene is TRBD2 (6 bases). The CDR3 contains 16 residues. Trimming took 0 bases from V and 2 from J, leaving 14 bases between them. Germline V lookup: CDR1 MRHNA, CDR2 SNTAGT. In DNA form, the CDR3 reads TGTGCCAGCAGTGACTCGGGACTGCTACTACCCTACGAGCAGTACTTC. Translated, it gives CASSDSGLLLPYEQYF.

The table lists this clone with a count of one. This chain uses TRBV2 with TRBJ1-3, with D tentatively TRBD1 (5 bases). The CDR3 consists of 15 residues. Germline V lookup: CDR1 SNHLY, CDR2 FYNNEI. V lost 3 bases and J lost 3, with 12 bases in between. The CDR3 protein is CASSDLEGVGNTIYF. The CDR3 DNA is TGTGCCAGCAGTGATTTGGAAGGGGTTGGAAACACCATATATTTT.

CDR3 sequence: CASSLFATGNGQPQHF. As DNA, the CDR3 is TGTGCCAGCAGCTTGTTTGCGACAGGGAACGGTCAGCCCCAGCATTTT. V and J are TRBV5-5 and TRBJ1-5, with 7 bases lining up with TRBD1. Trimming removed 1 base from V and 6 bases from J; junction bases left unmatched: 10. This CDR3 comprises 16 residues. Germline CDR1 is SGHKS and CDR2 is YYEKEE (reference sequence). The full variable domain, rest sourced from reference TRBV5-5 and TRBJ1-5, is DAGVTQSPTHLIKTRGQQVTLRCSPISGHKSVSWYQQVLGQGPQFIFQYYEKEERGRGNFPDRFSARQFPNYSSELNVNALLLGDSALYLCASSLFATGNGQPQHFGDGTRLSIL.

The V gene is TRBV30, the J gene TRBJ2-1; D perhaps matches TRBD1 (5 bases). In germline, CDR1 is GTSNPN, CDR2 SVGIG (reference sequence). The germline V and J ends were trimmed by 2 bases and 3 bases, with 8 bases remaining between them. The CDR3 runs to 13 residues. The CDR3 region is CAWSTGSYNEQFF. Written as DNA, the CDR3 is TGTGCCTGGAGTACAGGTAGCTACAATGAGCAGTTCTTC. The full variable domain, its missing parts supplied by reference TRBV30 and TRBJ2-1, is SQTIHQWPATLVQPVGSPLSLECTVEGTSNPNLYWYRQAAGRGLQLLFYSVGIGQISSEVPQNLSASRPQDRQFILSSKKLLLSDSGFYLCAWSTGSYNEQFFGPGTRLTVL.

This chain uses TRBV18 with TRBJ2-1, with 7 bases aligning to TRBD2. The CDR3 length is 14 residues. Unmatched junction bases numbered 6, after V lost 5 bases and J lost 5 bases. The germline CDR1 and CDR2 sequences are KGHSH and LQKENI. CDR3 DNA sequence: TGTGCCAGCTCATCCCAAGCGGGAAACAATGAGCAGTTCTTC. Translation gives CASSSQAGNNEQFF.

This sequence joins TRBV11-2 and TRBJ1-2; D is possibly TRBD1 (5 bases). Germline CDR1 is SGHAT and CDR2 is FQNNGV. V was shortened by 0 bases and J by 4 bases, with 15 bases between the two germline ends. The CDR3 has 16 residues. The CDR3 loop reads CASSLDRGRASYGYTF. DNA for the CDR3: TGTGCCAGCAGCTTAGATCGGGGACGAGCTTCCTATGGCTACACCTTC.

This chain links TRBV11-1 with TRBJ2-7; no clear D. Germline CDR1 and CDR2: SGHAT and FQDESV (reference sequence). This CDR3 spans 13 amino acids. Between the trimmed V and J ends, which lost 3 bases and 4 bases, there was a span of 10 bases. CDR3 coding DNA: TGTGCCAGCAGCTTTAATTTTTGGTACGAGCAGTACTTC. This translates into CASSFNFWYEQYF.

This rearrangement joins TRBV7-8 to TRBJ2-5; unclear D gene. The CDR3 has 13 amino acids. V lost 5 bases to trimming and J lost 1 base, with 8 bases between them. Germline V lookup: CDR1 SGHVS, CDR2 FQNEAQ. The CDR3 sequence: CASSPPIQETQYF. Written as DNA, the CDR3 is TGTGCCAGCAGCCCTCCGATCCAAGAGACCCAGTACTTC.

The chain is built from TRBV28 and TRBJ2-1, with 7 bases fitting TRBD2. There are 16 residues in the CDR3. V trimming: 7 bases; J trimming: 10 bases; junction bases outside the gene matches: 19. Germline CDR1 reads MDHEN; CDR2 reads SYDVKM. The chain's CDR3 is CASTRPQGTGGREQFF. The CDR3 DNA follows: TGTGCCAGCACTCGCCCGCAGGGTACGGGAGGCCGGGAGCAGTTCTTC.

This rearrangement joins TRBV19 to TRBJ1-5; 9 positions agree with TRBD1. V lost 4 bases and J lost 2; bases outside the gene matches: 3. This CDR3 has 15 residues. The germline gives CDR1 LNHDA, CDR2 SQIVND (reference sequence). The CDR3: CASSSRTGGNQPQHF. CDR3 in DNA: TGTGCCAGTAGTAGCCGGACAGGGGGCAATCAGCCCCAGCATTTT.

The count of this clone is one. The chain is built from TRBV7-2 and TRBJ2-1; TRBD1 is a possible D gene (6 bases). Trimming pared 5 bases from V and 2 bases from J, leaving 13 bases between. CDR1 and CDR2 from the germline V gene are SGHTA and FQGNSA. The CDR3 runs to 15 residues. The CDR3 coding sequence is TGTGCCAGCAGCAGCCGACAGGACCCCTACAATGAGCAGTTCTTC. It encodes CASSSRQDPYNEQFF. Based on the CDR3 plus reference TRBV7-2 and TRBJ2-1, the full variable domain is GAGVSQSPSNKVTEKGKDVELRCDPISGHTALYWYRQSLGQGLEFLIYFQGNSAPDKSGLPSDRFSAERTGGSVSTLTIQRTQQEDSAVYLCASSSRQDPYNEQFFGPGTRLTVL.

The CDR3 DNA reads as TGTGCCAGCAGCGGGACTAGCGGCTCCTACGAGCAGTACTTC. Its translation: CASSGTSGSYEQYF. The genes are TRBV6-1 and TRBJ2-7, with TRBD2 identical over 11 bases. Germline assignment: CDR1 MNHNS and CDR2 SASEGT. V trimming: 6 bases; J trimming: 0 bases; junction bases outside the gene matches: 1. This CDR3 contains 14 residues.

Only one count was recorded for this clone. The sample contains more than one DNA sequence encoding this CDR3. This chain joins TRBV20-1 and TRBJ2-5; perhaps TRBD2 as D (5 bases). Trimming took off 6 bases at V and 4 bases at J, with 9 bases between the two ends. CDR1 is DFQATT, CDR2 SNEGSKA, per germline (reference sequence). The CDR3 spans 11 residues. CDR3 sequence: CSAEAGETQYF. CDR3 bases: TGCAGTGCCGAGGCGGGAGAGACCCAGTACTTC.